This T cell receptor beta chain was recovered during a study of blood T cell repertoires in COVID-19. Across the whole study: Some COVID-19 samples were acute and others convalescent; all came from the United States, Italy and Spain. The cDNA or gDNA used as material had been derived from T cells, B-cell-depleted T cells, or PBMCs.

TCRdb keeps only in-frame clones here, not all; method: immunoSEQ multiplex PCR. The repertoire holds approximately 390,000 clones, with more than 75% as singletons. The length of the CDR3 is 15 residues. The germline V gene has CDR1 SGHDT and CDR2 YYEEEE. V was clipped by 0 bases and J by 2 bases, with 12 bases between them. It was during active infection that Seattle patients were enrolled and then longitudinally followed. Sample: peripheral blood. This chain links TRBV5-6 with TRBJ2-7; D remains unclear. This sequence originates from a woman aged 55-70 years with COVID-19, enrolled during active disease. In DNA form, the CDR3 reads TGTGCCAGCAGCTTGGGACCGAGGAATACCTACGAGCAGTACTTC. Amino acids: CASSLGPRNTYEQYF.